The entry below gives a single T cell receptor beta chain sequence along with its context. The data are from a study of blood T cell repertoires in COVID-19. Study in general: Samples taken during acute and convalescent COVID-19 were collected in the United States, Italy and Spain.

The V end was cut by 0 bases, the J end by 5 bases, with 9 bases between. CDR3 length: 14 amino acids. Per germline, CDR1 SGHRS and CDR2 YFSETQ. The repertoire was sequenced with immunoSEQ multiplex PCR; TCRdb's copy has only in-frame clones and lacks some. This repertoire shows a few hundred thousand clones, around nine tenths found once; its top ten account for more than 6%. Sequencing used peripheral blood. The V call is TRBV5-1, the J call TRBJ1-5, with D unclear. The receptor's source is a woman aged 30 to 39 with COVID-19, enrolled during active disease. The CDR3 here is CASSLGQFDQPQHF. The CDR3, as DNA: TGCGCCAGCAGCTTGGGGCAGTTCGATCAGCCCCAGCATTTT.